The rows below give T cell receptor beta chains drawn from one sample of a study of blood T cell repertoires in COVID-19. Sequencing was performed with immunoSEQ multiplex PCR; in TCRdb, only in-frame clones are kept and a portion is missing. The sample has 130,000 or so clones, 77% seen once. The sequencing input was peripheral blood. These receptors all come from a human donor in a cohort sampled during active COVID-19. Each CDR3 is given with its conserved first and last residue. Each record gives: V gene, J gene, clone size, D gene, CDR3 DNA, CDR3 protein. A D gene is named only where the DNA matches it firmly. The listing skips clone size in some rows; elsewhere it reads once, few, many or a size class.

>TRBV6-6|TRBJ1-1|once|TRBD1
TGTGCCAGCAGTTACGGGACAGTAGGGGCAGCTTTCTTT
CASSYGTVGAAFF
>TRBV4-2|TRBJ2-3|NA|TRBD2
TGTGCCAGCGGCGGTAGCGGGGGGGCCGGGGATACGCAGTATTTT
CASGGSGGAGDTQYF
>TRBV24-1|TRBJ2-1|NA|TRBD2
TGTGCCACCAGTGATGCGACTAGCGGCAATGAGCAGTTCTTC
CATSDATSGNEQFF
>TRBV6-1|TRBJ1-1|NA|TRBD1
TGTGCCAGCAGTGAGACAGGGGAAGGGAGTGAAGCTTTCTTT
CASSETGEGSEAFF
>TRBV5-4|TRBJ2-7|NA|TRBD1
TGTGCCAGCAGCTTAAGAACCCGGGACAGGGGGTACGAGCAGTACTTC
CASSLRTRDRGYEQYF
>TRBV28|TRBJ2-7|NA|NA
TGTGCCAGTACCGAACGGGGGAGAGGCGAGCAGTACTTC
CASTERGRGEQYF
>TRBV27|TRBJ2-2|many|NA
TGTGCCAGCAGTTTATACGACAGCGCCGGGGAGCTGTTTTTT
CASSLYDSAGELFF
>TRBV15|TRBJ2-7|NA|NA
TGTGCCACCAGCAGAGATCGGGGTAGGTCCTACGAGCAGTACTTC
CATSRDRGRSYEQYF
>TRBV14|TRBJ2-7|NA|NA
TGTGCCAGCAGCCAAGTAACGGGAGACTCCTACGAGCAGTACTTC
CASSQVTGDSYEQYF
>TRBV12-2|TRBJ1-4|NA|NA
TGTGCAAGTCGCGGCAGGGGAGGGGAAAAACTGTTTTTT
CASRGRGGEKLFF
>TRBV5-1|TRBJ2-5|few|TRBD2
TGCGCCAGCAGCTCCGCGGGGGAAGGGGAGACCCAGTACTTC
CASSSAGEGETQYF
>TRBV24-1|TRBJ1-1|few|NA
TGTGCCACCAGTGATCTGTCCGGGGAGCCTTTCTTT
CATSDLSGEPFF
>TRBV7-6|TRBJ1-1|NA|NA
TGTGCCAGCAGCTTAGCTCTTAACGGCGGGGACACTGAAGCTTTCTTT
CASSLALNGGDTEAFF
>TRBV4-1|TRBJ1-1|NA|NA
TGCGCCAGCAGCCAAGACCTTAGAGGCCCTGAAGCTTTCTTT
CASSQDLRGPEAFF
>TRBV6-4|TRBJ2-3|NA|NA
TGTGCCAGCAGTGGCGGGAGCACAGATACGCAGTATTTT
CASSGGSTDTQYF
>TRBV7-9|TRBJ1-4|NA|TRBD1
TGTGCCAGCAGCTCCTCACAGGGGAAAGGGGAAACTAATGAAAAACTGTTTTTT
CASSSSQGKGETNEKLFF
>TRBV5-4|TRBJ2-5|NA|TRBD1
TGTGCCAGCAGCTTGTTGACAGGGGGTGGCGAGACCCAGTACTTC
CASSLLTGGGETQYF
>TRBV5-4|TRBJ2-7|NA|NA
TGTGCCAGCAGCCCGTTGGGGGGCTACGAGCAGTACTTC
CASSPLGGYEQYF
>TRBV5-4|TRBJ2-7|once|NA
TGTGCCAGCAGCCGCCGCCCCAGCTACGAGCAGTACTTC
CASSRRPSYEQYF
>TRBV5-4|TRBJ2-7|few|NA
TGTGCCAGCAGCTCGACAGCTAGCTCCTACGAGCAGTACTTC
CASSSTASSYEQYF
>TRBV7-8|TRBJ1-3|once|NA
TGTGCCAGCAGCTCGCAGGACAGCTCTGGAAACACCATATATTTT
CASSSQDSSGNTIYF
>TRBV5-1|TRBJ2-3|NA|NA
TGCGCCAGCAGCTTGGGGACAACTAGCACAGATACGCAGTATTTT
CASSLGTTSTDTQYF
>TRBV27|TRBJ1-6|NA|NA
TGTGCCAGCAGTCGTAACAGGGAATCCAATTCACCCCTCCACTTT
CASSRNRESNSPLHF
>TRBV11-2|TRBJ1-1|NA|NA
TGTGCCAGCAGCTTAGATCCGGGCGGGGTGGCTTTCTTT
CASSLDPGGVAFF
>TRBV13|TRBJ1-1|NA|NA
TGTGCCAGCAGATCTCAGGGTCACACTGAAGCTTTCTTT
CASRSQGHTEAFF
>TRBV15|TRBJ1-5|NA|NA
TGTGCCACCAGCAGAGGGCCGGGTTCGAGCAATCAGCCCCAGCATTTT
CATSRGPGSSNQPQHF